The T cell receptor beta chain described here comes from a study of regulatory T cells in long-lasting Graves disease. About the research overall: To qualify as persistent, Graves' disease required over 5 years of antithyroid drugs with positive TSH receptor antibodies.

Time point of the sample: persistent/refractory GD, antithyroid drugs over 5 years with positive TRAb. Extracted PBMC RNA gave rise to the TCR library. The authors built TCR beta libraries using iRepertoire HTBI primers and Arm-PCR of CDR3 regions. Using its own MiXCR run on the multiplex PCR reads, TCRdb lists one record per CDR3 protein. The data hold about 660,000 distinct CDR3 sequences, with about 30% observed a single time. V shed 0 bases and J shed 2 bases, with 11 bases lying between them. CDR1 and CDR2 from the germline V gene are SGHDN and FVKESK. This CDR3 has 15 residues. The origin of this receptor is a female donor with Graves disease. The sequences come from peripheral blood mononuclear cells (PBMCs), collected when the disease was refractory, from a patient treated with antithyroid drugs. This chain joins TRBV14 and TRBJ2-7, with a weak D call TRBD1 (6 bases). The CDR3, as DNA: TGTGCCAGCAGCCAAGATGACAGGTTCCCCTACGAGCAGTACTTC. Translated, it gives CASSQDDRFPYEQYF.